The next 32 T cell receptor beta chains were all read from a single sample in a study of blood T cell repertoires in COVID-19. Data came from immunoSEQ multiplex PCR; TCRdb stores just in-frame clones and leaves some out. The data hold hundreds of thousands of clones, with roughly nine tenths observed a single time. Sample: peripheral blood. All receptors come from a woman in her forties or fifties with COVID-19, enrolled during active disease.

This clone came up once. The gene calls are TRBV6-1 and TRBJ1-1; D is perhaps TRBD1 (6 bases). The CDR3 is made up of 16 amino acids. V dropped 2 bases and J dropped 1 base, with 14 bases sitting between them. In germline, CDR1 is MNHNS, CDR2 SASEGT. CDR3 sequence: CASSEPRGGQNTEAFF. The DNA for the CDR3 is TGTGCCAGCAGTGAACCCCGTGGGGGCCAGAACACTGAAGCTTTCTTT.

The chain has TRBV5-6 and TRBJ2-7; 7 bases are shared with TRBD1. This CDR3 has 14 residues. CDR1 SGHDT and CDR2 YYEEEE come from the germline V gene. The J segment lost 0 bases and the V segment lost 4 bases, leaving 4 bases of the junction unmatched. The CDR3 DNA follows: TGTGCCAGCAGCCAGGGGGTAAGCTCCTACGAGCAGTACTTC. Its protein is CASSQGVSSYEQYF.

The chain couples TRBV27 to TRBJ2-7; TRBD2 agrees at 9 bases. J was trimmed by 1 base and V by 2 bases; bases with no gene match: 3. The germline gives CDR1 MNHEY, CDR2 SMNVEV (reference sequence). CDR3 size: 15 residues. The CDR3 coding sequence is TGTGCCAGCAGTTTAGCGGGGGGGATATCCTACGAGCAGTACTTC. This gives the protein CASSLAGGISYEQYF.

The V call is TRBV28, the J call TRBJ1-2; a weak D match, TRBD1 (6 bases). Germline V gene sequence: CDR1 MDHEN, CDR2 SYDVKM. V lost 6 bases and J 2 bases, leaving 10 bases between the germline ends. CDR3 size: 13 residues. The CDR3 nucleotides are TGTGCCAGCAGGGAAGGACAGAACTATGGCTACACCTTC. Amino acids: CASREGQNYGYTF.

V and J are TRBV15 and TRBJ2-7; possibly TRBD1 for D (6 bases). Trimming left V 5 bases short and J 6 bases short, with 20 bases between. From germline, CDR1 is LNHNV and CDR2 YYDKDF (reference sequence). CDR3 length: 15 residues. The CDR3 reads CATSLLGTGRGEQYF. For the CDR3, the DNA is TGTGCCACCAGCCTCCTAGGAACAGGGAGAGGCGAGCAGTACTTC.

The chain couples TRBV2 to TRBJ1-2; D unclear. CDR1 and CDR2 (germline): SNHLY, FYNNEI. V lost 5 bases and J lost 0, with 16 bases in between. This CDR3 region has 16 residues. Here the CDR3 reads CASSKRTVTANYGYTF. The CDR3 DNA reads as TGTGCCAGCAGTAAGAGAACGGTTACAGCTAACTATGGCTACACCTTC.

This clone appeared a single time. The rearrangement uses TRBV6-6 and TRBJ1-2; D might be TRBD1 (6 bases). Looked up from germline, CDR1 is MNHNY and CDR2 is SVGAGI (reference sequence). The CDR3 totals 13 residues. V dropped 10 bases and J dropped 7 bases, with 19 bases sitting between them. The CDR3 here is CATKGGSRSGYTF. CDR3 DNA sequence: TGTGCCACCAAGGGGGGGTCGAGGAGTGGCTACACCTTC.

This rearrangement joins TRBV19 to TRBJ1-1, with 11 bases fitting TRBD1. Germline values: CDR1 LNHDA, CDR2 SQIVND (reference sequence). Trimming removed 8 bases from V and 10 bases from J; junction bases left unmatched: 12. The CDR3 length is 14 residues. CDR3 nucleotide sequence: TGTGCCAGTTCTTACCGGGACAGGGGGGTAGGAGCTTTCTTT. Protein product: CASSYRDRGVGAFF.

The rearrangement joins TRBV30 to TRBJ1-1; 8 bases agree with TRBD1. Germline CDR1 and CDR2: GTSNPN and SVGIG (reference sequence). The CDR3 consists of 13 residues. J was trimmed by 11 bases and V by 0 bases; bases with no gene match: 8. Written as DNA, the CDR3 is TGTGCCTGGAGTGTAAACAGGGGGAGAGCGGCTTTCTTT. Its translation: CAWSVNRGRAAFF.

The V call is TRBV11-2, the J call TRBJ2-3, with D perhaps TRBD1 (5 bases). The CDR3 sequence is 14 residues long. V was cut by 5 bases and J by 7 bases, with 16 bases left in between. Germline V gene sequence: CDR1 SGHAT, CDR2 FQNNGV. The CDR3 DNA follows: TGTGCCAGCAGCCAAGCAGGGATTACGAATACGCAGTATTTT. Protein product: CASSQAGITNTQYF.

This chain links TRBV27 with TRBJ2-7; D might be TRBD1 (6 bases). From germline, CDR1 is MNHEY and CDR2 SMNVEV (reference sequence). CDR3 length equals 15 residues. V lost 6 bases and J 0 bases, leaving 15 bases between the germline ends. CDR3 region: CASRAVADSSYEQYF. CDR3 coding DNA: TGTGCCAGCAGGGCGGTGGCGGACAGCTCCTACGAGCAGTACTTC.

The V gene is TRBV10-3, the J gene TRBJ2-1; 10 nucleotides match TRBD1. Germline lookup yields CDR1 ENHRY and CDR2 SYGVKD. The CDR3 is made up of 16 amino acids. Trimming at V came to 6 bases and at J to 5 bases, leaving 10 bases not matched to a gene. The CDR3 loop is CAIRGRSGTGDNEQFF. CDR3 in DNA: TGTGCCATCAGGGGTCGATCCGGGACAGGGGACAATGAGCAGTTCTTC.

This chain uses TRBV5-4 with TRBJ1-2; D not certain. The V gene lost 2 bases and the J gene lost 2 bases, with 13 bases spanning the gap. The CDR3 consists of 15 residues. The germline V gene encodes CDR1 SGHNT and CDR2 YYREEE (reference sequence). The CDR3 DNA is TGTGCCAGCAGCTTTGGGTCAGACATAAACTATGGCTACACCTTC. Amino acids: CASSFGSDINYGYTF.

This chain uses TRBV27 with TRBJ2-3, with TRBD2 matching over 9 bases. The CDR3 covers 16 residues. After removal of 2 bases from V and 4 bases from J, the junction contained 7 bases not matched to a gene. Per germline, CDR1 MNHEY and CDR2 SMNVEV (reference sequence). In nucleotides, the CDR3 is TGTGCCAGCAGTTTAAAGCCTAGCGGGGCAGCAGATACGCAGTATTTT. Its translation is CASSLKPSGAADTQYF.

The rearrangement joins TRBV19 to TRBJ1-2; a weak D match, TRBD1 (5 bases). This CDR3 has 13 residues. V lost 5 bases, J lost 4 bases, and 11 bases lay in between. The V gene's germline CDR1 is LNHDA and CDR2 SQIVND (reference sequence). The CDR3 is CASSVTEIYGYTF. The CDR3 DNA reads TGTGCCAGTAGTGTGACAGAAATCTATGGCTACACCTTC.

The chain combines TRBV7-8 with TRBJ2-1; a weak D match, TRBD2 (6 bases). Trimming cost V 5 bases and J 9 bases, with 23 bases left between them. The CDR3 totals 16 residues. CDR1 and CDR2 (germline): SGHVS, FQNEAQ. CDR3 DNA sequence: TGTGCCAGCAGCGCTCCGGAGCGCCTGATGGGGGGTGAGCAGTTCTTC. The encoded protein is CASSAPERLMGGEQFF.

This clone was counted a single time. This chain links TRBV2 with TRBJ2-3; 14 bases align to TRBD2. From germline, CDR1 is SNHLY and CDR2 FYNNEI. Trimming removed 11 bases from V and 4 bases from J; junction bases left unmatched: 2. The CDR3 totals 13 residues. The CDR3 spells CAWTSGGSDTQYF. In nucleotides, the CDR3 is TGTGCCTGGACTAGCGGGGGGTCAGATACGCAGTATTTT.

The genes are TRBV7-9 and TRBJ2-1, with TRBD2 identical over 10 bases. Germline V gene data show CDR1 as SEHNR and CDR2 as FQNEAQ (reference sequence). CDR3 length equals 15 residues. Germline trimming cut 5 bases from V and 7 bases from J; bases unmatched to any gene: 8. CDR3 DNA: TGTGCCAGCAGCCGACCTAGCGGGGGATTGAATGAGCAGTTCTTC. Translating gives CASSRPSGGLNEQFF.

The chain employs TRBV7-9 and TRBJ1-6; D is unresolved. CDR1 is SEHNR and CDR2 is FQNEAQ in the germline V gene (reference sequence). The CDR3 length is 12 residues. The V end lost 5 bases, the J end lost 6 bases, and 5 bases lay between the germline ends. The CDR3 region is CASSSSNSPLHF. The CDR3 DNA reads TGTGCCAGCAGCAGCTCTAATTCACCCCTCCACTTT.

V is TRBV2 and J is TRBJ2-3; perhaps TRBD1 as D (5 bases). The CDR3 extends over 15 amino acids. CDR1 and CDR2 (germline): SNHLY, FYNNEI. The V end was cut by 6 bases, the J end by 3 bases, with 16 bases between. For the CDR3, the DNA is TGTGCCAGCAGGTCCCGGCCTTCAGGGACAGATACGCAGTATTTT. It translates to CASRSRPSGTDTQYF.

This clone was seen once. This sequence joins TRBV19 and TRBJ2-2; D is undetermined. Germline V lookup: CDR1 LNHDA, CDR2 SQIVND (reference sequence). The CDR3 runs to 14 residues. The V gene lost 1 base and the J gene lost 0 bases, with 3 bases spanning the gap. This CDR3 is CASSIAANTGELFF. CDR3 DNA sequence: TGTGCCAGTAGTATAGCGGCGAACACCGGGGAGCTGTTTTTT.

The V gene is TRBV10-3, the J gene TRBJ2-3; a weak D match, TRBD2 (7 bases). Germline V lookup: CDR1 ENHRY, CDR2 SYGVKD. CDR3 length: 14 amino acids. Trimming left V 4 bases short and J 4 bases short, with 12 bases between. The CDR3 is CAISGGGPADTQYF. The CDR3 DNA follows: TGTGCCATCAGTGGGGGGGGGCCCGCAGATACGCAGTATTTT.

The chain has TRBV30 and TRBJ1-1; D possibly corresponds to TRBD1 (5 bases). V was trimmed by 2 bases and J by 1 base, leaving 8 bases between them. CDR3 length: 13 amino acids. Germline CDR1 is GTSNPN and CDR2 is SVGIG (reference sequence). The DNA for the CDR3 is TGTGCCTGGAGTTCAGGACAGAACACTGAAGCTTTCTTT. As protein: CAWSSGQNTEAFF.

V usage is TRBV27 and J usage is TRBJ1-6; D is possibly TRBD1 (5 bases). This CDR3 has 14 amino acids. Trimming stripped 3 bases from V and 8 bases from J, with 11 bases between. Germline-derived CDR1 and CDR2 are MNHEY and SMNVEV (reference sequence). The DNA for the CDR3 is TGTGCCAGCAGTTTCAGGGCGGTGGATTCACCCCTCCACTTT. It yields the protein CASSFRAVDSPLHF.

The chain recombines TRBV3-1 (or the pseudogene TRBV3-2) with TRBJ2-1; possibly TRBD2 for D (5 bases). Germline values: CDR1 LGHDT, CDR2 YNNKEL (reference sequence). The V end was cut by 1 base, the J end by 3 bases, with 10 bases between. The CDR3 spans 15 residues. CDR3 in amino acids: CASSQGVTNYNEQFF. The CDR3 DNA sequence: TGTGCCAGCAGCCAAGGGGTGACTAACTACAATGAGCAGTTCTTC.

CDR3 in DNA: TGTGCCAGCAGTCAGACACTGAACACCGGGGAGCTGTTTTTT. Its translation is CASSQTLNTGELFF. The chain couples TRBV6-5 to TRBJ2-2; D not certain. V lost 5 bases to trimming and J lost 1 base, with 8 bases between them. The CDR3 loop spans 14 amino acids. Germline-derived CDR1 and CDR2 are MNHEY and SVGAGI.

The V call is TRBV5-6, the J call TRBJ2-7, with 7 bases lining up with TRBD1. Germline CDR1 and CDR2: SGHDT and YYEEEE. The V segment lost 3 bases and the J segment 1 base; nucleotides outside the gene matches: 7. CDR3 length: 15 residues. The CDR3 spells CASSSIGTASYEQYF. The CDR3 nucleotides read TGTGCCAGCAGCTCGATAGGGACAGCGTCCTACGAGCAGTACTTC.

The CDR3 DNA reads as TGTGCCAGCAGCCAAGATCAAGGGGTCCAAAACATTCAGTACTTC. Its protein is CASSQDQGVQNIQYF. The chain uses TRBV4-2 and TRBJ2-4; maybe TRBD1 (5 bases). CDR3 size: 15 residues. V lost 0 bases and J 5 bases, leaving 11 bases between the germline ends. Germline-derived CDR1 and CDR2 are LGHNA and YNFKEQ.

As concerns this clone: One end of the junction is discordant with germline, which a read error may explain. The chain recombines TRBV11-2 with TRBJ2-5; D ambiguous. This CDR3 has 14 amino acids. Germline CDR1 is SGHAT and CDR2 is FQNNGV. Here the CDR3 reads CASNLGHSQETQYF. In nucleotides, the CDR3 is TGTGCCAGCAACTTAGGTCATTCCCAAGAGACCCAGTACTTC.

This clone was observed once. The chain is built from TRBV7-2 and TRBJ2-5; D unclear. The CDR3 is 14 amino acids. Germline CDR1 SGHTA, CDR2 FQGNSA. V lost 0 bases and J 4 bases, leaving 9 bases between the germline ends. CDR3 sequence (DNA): TGTGCCAGCAGCTTAGCGAACAGCCTAGAGACCCAGTACTTC. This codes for CASSLANSLETQYF.

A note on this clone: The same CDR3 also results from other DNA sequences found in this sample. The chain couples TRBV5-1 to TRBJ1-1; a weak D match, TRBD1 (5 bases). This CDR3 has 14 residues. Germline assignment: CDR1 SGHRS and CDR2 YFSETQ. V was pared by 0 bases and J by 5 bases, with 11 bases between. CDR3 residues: CASSLGTRGTEAFF. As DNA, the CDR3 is TGCGCCAGCAGCTTGGGGACTCGGGGGACTGAAGCTTTCTTT.

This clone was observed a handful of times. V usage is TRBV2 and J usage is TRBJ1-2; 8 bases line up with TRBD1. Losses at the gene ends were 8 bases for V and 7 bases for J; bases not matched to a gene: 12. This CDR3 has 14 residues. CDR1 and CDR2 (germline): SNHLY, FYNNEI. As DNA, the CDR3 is TGTGCCAGCCTGAGCCGGACAGGGAGGTTTGGCTACACCTTC. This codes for CASLSRTGRFGYTF.